This is a list of T cell receptor beta chains from one sample in a study of shared clonotypes between healthy human individuals. Some clones are missing from TCRdb's copy, which holds only in-frame ones; the method was immunoSEQ multiplex PCR. There are 2,100,000 or so clones in the sample; 90% to 97% occur only once, and roughly 0.13% lies in the top ten. The specimen sequenced was naive CD4+ T cells sorted from blood. These receptors originate from a man younger than 35 in good health. Both conserved end residues are part of each CDR3. The D gene is left open where the match is weak. Not every row has a clone size; where given, it reads once, few, many or a size class.

len: 14
j_gene: TRBJ2-3
d_gene: .
abundance: .
v_gene: TRBV27
CDR3aa: CASSLWGGGDTQYF
CDR3nt: TGTGCCAGCAGTTTATGGGGGGGCGGAGATACGCAGTATTTT

len: 13
j_gene: TRBJ1-1
d_gene: .
abundance: once
v_gene: TRBV5-6
CDR3aa: CASSFKGTTEAFF
CDR3nt: TGTGCCAGCAGCTTTAAGGGTACCACTGAAGCTTTCTTT

len: 15
j_gene: TRBJ1-5
d_gene: .
abundance: .
v_gene: TRBV5-6
CDR3aa: CASSLRGSSNQPQHF
CDR3nt: TGTGCCAGCAGCTTGAGGGGAAGTAGCAATCAGCCCCAGCATTTT

len: 16
j_gene: TRBJ2-2
d_gene: .
abundance: .
v_gene: TRBV12-5
CDR3aa: CASGLPRGVKVGELFF
CDR3nt: TGTGCTAGTGGTTTGCCCCGAGGAGTTAAGGTCGGGGAGCTGTTTTTT

len: 15
j_gene: TRBJ1-3
d_gene: TRBD1
abundance: .
v_gene: TRBV2
CDR3aa: CASSVGQGTGNTIYF
CDR3nt: TGTGCCAGCAGTGTGGGACAGGGGACCGGAAACACCATATATTTT

len: 15
j_gene: TRBJ2-1
d_gene: TRBD2
abundance: .
v_gene: TRBV28
CDR3aa: CASSVGGGSYNEQFF
CDR3nt: TGTGCCAGCAGTGTGGGCGGGGGCTCCTACAATGAGCAGTTCTTC

len: 13
j_gene: TRBJ1-1
d_gene: .
abundance: .
v_gene: TRBV15
CDR3aa: CATSRVPGSEAFF
CDR3nt: TGTGCCACCAGCAGAGTACCAGGGTCTGAAGCTTTCTTT

len: 14
j_gene: TRBJ1-1
d_gene: .
abundance: once
v_gene: TRBV6-5
CDR3aa: CASSKQGGGTEAFF
CDR3nt: TGTGCCAGCAGTAAACAGGGAGGCGGCACTGAAGCTTTCTTT

len: 14
j_gene: TRBJ1-1
d_gene: .
abundance: .
v_gene: TRBV9
CDR3aa: CASSVVSENTEAFF
CDR3nt: TGTGCCAGCAGCGTAGTGTCGGAGAACACTGAAGCTTTCTTT

len: 14
j_gene: TRBJ2-3
d_gene: TRBD1
abundance: .
v_gene: TRBV11-2
CDR3aa: CASRLTGSTDTQYF
CDR3nt: TGTGCCAGCAGGTTGACAGGGTCCACAGATACGCAGTATTTT